This T cell receptor beta chain was sequenced for a study of regulatory T cells in long-lasting Graves disease. Overall study findings and caveats: Persistent disease showed a preference for TRBV28, TRBJ1-2 and TRBJ2-5.

With 1 base removed from V and 9 bases from J, the gap between germline ends came to 13 bases. Germline loops: CDR1 GTSNPN, CDR2 SVGIG (reference sequence). The CDR3 totals 14 residues. Time point here: newly diagnosed GD, antithyroid drugs for less than 3 months. From RNA extracted from PBMCs, the TCR library was made. This clonotype was seen ten or more times. Its antigen is as yet unknown. Combining iRepertoire HTBI primers with Arm-PCR of CDR3 regions, the authors built TCR beta libraries. In the source study's methods: Sequenced samples collectively carried 60 to 75 TRBV and around 15 TRBJ segments. MiXCR was run by TCRdb on the multiplex PCR reads, yielding one entry per CDR3 protein. None of the V and J calls come from the authors' own analysis; TCRdb made them. Altogether hundreds of thousands of distinct CDR3 sequences are present, over 12% being singletons, with the ten largest covering approximately 7.6%.

These data were also filed under a second study, of T cells in Graves' hyperthyroidism and ophthalmopathy.

This clonotype was obtained from a woman aged 40 to 55 with Graves disease. The input for sequencing was peripheral blood mononuclear cells (PBMCs), taken at new diagnosis, from a patient treated with antithyroid drugs. The chain links TRBV30 to TRBJ1-6; D possibly corresponds to TRBD1 (5 bases). In nucleotides, the CDR3 is TGTGCCTGGAGTGAAGGACATATAAGTTCACCCCTCCACTTT. The encoded protein is CAWSEGHISSPLHF.